This T cell receptor (beta chain) emerged from a study of response to subunit inactivated influenza vaccine. The study, taken as a whole, reports: With each seasonal influenza vaccination, the authors suggested, few new T cells are recruited.

MiXCR, applied by TCRdb to the RT-PCR reads, yields one record per CDR3 protein. The table records 550,000 to 800,000 distinct CDR3 sequences, approximately 15% of them present only once. Remarks on this clonotype: Its antigen is as yet unknown.

The CDR3 runs to 14 residues. V gave up 6 bases and J gave up 7 bases, with 19 bases separating them. Germline V gene lookup returns CDR1 DFQATT and CDR2 SNEGSKA (reference sequence). The J gene is TRBJ2-1, the V gene TRBV20-1; D may be TRBD2 (5 bases). The source is a man between 45 and 60 years old who received an inactivated influenza vaccine. The material sequenced was PBMCs from blood, taken 11 to 12 days after vaccination. CDR3 DNA sequence: TGCAGTGCGCAGCAGAGGAGGTTTAAAAATGAGCAGTTCTTC. It yields the protein CSAQQRRFKNEQFF.